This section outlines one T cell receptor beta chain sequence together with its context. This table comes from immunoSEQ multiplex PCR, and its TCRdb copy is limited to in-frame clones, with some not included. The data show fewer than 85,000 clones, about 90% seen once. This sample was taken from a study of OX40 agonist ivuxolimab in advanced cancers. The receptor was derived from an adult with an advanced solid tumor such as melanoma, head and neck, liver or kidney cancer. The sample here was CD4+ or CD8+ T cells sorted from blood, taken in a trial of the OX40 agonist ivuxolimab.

The CDR3 DNA reads as TGTGCCATCAGGGGGCAGGGGGCGGAAGAGACCCAGTACTTC. Its translation: CAIRGQGAEETQYF. The J gene is TRBJ2-5, the V gene TRBV10-3, with 8 bases fitting TRBD1. The V and J ends lost 6 bases and 3 bases, in that order; junction bases with no gene match: 6. CDR3 length equals 14 residues. CDR1 is ENHRY and CDR2 is SYGVKD in the germline V gene.